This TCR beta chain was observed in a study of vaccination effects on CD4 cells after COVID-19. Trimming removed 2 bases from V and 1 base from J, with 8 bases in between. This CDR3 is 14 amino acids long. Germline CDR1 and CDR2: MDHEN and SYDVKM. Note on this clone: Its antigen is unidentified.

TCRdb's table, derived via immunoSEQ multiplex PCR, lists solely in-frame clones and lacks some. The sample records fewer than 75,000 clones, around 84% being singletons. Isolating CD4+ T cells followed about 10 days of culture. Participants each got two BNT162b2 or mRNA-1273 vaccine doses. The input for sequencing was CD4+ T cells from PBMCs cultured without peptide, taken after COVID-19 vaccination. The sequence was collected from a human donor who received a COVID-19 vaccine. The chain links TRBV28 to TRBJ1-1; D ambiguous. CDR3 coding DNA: TGTGCCAGCAGTTTAATCGGCCCGAACACTGAAGCTTTCTTT. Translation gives CASSLIGPNTEAFF.